This T cell receptor (beta chain) was recovered during a study of vaccination and CD4 T cells after COVID-19. Study as a whole: Stimulation of the cells used overlapping spike peptide pools from SARS-CoV-2 and from the common cold coronaviruses HCoV-NL63, HCoV-OC43 and HCoV-229E.

The treatment: approximately 9-day PBMC culture with coronavirus spike peptide pools or control peptides (ViraFEST assay). In germline, CDR1 is SSHAT, CDR2 FNYEAQ (reference sequence). The CDR3 runs to 13 residues. Trimming left V 2 bases short and J 4 bases short, with 8 bases between. As to this clonotype: Its antigen remains unidentified.

Scientists ran DNA taken from cultured CD4+ T cells through the Oncomine TCR Beta short-read assay for sequencing. One entry per CDR3 protein results from TCRdb running MiXCR on the PCR reads. Among some 19,000 distinct CDR3 sequences listed, around 50% were seen once. The origin of this receptor is a human donor who had recovered from COVID-19. The chain is built from TRBV7-7 and TRBJ2-5; perhaps TRBD2 as D (5 bases). The sample comprised CD4+ T cells from blood, cultured in vitro. The CDR3 spells CASSLNSGETQYF. The CDR3 coding sequence is TGTGCCAGCAGCTTAAACAGCGGAGAGACCCAGTACTTC. Filled out from reference TRBV7-7 and TRBJ2-5, the complete variable domain reads GAGVSQSPRYKVTKRGQDVTLRCDPISSHATLYWYQQALGQGPEFLTYFNYEAQPDKSGLPSDRFSAERPEGSISTLTIQRTEQRDSAMYRCASSLNSGETQYFGPGTRLLVL.